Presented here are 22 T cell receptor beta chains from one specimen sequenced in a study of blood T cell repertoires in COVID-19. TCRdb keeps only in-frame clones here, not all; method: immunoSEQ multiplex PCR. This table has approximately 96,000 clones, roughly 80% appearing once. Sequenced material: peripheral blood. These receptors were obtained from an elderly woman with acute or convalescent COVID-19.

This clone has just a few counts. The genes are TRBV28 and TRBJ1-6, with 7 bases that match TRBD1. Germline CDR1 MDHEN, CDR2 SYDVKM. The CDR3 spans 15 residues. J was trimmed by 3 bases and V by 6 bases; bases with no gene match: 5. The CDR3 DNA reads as TGTGCCAGCAGCTCCCCAGGGGGCTATAATTCACCCCTCCACTTT. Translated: CASSSPGGYNSPLHF.

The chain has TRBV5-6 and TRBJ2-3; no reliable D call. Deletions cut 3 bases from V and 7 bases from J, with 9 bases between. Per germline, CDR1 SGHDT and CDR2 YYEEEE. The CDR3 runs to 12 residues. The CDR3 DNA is TGTGCCAGCAGCTCTCTCCCGTATACGCAGTATTTT. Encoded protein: CASSSLPYTQYF. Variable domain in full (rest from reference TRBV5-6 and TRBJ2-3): DAGVTQSPTHLIKTRGQQVTLRCSPKSGHDTVSWYQQALGQGPQFIFQYYEEEERQRGNFPDRFSGHQFPNYSSELNVNALLLGDSALYLCASSSLPYTQYFGPGTRLTVL.

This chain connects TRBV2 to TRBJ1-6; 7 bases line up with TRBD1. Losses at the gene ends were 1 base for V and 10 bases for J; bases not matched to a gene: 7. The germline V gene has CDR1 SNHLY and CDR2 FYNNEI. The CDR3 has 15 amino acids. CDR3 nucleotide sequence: TGTGCCAGCAGTGAAGGTCTAGGGGGCGGGTCACCCCTCCACTTT. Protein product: CASSEGLGGGSPLHF.

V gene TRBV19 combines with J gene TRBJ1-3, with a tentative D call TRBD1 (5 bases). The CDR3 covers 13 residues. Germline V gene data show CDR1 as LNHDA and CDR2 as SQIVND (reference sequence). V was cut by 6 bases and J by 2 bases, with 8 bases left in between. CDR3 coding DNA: TGTGCCAGTAGGGGGGGTCCTGGAAACACCATATATTTT. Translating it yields CASRGGPGNTIYF.

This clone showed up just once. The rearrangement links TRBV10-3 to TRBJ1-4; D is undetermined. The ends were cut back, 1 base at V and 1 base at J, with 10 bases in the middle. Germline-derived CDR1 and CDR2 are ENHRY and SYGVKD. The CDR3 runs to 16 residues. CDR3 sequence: CAISEYGGVTNEKLFF. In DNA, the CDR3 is TGTGCCATCAGTGAGTACGGCGGGGTAACTAATGAAAAACTGTTTTTT.

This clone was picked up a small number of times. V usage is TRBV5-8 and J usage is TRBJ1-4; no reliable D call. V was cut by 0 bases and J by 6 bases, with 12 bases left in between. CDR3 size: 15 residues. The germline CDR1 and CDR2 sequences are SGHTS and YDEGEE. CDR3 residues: CASSLAGSMDEKLFF. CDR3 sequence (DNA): TGTGCCAGCAGCTTGGCGGGGTCGATGGATGAAAAACTGTTTTTT.

The CDR3 spells CASSLQAGFLGTEAFF. CDR3 sequence (DNA): TGTGCCAGCAGTTTACAGGCAGGGTTTTTAGGCACTGAAGCTTTCTTT. V is TRBV27 and J is TRBJ1-1; perhaps TRBD1 as D (5 bases). Germline V gene data show CDR1 as MNHEY and CDR2 as SMNVEV (reference sequence). This CDR3 is built from 16 residues. The V end was cut by 2 bases, the J end by 4 bases, with 17 bases between.

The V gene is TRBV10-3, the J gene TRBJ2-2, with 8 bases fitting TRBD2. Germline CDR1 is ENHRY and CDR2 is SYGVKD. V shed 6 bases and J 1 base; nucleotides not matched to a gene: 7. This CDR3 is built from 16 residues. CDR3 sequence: CAISKPGTRNTGELFF. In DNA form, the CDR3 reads TGTGCCATCAGCAAGCCCGGGACTAGGAACACCGGGGAGCTGTTTTTT.

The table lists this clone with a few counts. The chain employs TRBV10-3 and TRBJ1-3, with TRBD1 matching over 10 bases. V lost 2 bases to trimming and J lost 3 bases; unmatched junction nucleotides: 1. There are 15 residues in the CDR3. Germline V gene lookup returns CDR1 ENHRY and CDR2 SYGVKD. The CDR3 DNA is TGTGCCATCAGTGAGCGGACAGGGGGTGGAAACACCATATATTTT. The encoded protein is CAISERTGGGNTIYF.

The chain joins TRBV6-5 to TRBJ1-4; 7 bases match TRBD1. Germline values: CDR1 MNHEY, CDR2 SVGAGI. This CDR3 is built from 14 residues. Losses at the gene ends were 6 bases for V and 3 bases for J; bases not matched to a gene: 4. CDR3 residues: CASRTGTANEKLFF. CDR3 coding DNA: TGTGCCAGCAGAACCGGGACAGCTAATGAAAAACTGTTTTTT.

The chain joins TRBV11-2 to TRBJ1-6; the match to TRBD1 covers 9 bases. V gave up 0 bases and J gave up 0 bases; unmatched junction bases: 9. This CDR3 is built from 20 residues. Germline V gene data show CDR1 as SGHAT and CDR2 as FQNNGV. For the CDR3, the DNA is TGTGCCAGCAGCTTAGATGGGGGGGGACAGGGATTCTCCTATAATTCACCCCTCCACTTT. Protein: CASSLDGGGQGFSYNSPLHF.

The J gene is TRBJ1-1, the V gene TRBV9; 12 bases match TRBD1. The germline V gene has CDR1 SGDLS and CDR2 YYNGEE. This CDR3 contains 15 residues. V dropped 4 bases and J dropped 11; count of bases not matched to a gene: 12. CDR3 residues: CASSLAPGQGAEAFF. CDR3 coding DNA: TGTGCCAGCAGCCTCGCTCCGGGACAGGGGGCAGAGGCTTTCTTT. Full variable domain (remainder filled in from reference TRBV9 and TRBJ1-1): DSGVTQTPKHLITATGQRVTLRCSPRSGDLSVYWYQQSLDQGLQFLIQYYNGEERAKGNILERFSAQQFPDLHSELNLSSLELGDSALYFCASSLAPGQGAEAFFGQGTRLTVV.

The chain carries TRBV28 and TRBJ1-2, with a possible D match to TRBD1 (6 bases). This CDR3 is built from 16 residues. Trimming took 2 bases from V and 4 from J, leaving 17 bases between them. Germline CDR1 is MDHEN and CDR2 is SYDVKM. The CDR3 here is CASSLIGNRVSYGYTF. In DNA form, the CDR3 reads TGTGCCAGCAGTTTAATCGGGAACAGGGTTAGCTATGGCTACACCTTC.

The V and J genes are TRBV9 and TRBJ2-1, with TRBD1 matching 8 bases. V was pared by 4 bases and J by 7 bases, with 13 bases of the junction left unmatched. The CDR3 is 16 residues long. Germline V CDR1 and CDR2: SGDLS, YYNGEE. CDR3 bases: TGTGCCAGCAGCTCGGGGACAGGCACCACAGTTAATGAGCAGTTCTTC. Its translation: CASSSGTGTTVNEQFF. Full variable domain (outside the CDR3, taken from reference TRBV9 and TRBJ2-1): DSGVTQTPKHLITATGQRVTLRCSPRSGDLSVYWYQQSLDQGLQFLIQYYNGEERAKGNILERFSAQQFPDLHSELNLSSLELGDSALYFCASSSGTGTTVNEQFFGPGTRLTVL.

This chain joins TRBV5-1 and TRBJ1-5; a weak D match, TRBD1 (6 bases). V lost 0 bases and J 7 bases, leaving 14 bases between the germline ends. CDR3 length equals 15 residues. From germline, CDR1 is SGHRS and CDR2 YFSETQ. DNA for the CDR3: TGCGCCAGCAGCTTGGAGTCAGGGGCTCTCCAGCCCCAGCATTTT. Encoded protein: CASSLESGALQPQHF.

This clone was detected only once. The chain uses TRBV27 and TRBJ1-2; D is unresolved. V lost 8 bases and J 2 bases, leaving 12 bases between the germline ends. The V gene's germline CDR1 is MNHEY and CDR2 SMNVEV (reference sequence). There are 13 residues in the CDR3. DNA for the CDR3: TGTGCCAGCCGTAAAACTGCGAACTATGGCTACACCTTC. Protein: CASRKTANYGYTF.

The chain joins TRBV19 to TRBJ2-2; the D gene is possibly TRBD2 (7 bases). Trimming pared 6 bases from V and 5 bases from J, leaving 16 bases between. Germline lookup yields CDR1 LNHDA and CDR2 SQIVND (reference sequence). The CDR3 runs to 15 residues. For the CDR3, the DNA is TGTGCCAGTAGAAAGGGGGGGCTAAGGACCGGGGAGCTGTTTTTT. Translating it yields CASRKGGLRTGELFF. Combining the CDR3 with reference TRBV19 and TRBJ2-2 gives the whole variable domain DGGITQSPKYLFRKEGQNVTLSCEQNLNHDAMYWYRQDPGQGLRLIYYSQIVNDFQKGDIAEGYSVSREKKESFPLTVTSAQKNPTAFYLCASRKGGLRTGELFFGEGSRLTVL.

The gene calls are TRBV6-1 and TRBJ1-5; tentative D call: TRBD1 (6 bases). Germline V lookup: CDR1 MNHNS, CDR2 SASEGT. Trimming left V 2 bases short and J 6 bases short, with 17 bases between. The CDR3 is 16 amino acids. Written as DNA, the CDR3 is TGTGCCAGCAGTGAAACATCCTACAGGGTGAGTCAGCCCCAGCATTTT. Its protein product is CASSETSYRVSQPQHF.

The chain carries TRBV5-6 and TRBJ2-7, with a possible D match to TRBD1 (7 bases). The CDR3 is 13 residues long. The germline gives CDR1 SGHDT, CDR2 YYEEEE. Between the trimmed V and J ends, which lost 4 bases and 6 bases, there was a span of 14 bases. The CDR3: CASSRQGEVEQYV. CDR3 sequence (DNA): TGTGCCAGCAGCCGTCAGGGGGAGGTCGAGCAGTACGTC.

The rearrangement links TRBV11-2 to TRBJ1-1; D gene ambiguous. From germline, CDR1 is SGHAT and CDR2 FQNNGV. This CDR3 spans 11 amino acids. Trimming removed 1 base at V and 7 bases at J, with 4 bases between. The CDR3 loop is CASSLALEAFF. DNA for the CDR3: TGTGCCAGCAGCTTAGCCCTTGAAGCTTTCTTT.

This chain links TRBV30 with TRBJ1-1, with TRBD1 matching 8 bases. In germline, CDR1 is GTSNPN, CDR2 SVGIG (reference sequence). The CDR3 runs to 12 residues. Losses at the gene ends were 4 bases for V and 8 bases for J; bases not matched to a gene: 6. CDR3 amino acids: CAWKRDRQEAFF. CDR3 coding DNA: TGTGCCTGGAAACGGGACAGGCAAGAAGCTTTCTTT.

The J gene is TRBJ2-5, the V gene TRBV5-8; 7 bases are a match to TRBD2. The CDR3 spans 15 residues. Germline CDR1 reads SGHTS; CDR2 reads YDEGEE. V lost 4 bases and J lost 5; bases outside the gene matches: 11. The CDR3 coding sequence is TGTGCCAGCAGCGCGGGACTATCAGAAGGGGAGACCCAGTACTTC. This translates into CASSAGLSEGETQYF.